A single T cell receptor (beta chain) is shown here with its context. The CDR3 runs to 14 residues. CDR1 and CDR2 (germline): MDHEN, SYDVKM. V lost 6 bases, J lost 6 bases, and 12 bases lay in between. The sample belongs to a study of T cell changes during pregnancy in multiple sclerosis. Data came from immunoSEQ multiplex PCR; TCRdb stores just in-frame clones and leaves some out. The sample shows over 100,000 clones, roughly 92% of them seen only once. The TCR originated in a female donor with multiple sclerosis, enrolled in a pregnancy study. The input for sequencing was peripheral blood, taken in the third trimester of pregnancy. The rearrangement links TRBV28 to TRBJ1-6; no clear D. CDR3 DNA: TGTGCCAGCAGCCTAGTTACCCTTAATTCACCCCTCCACTTT. Its translation: CASSLVTLNSPLHF.